This T cell receptor beta chain emerged from a study of blood T cell repertoires in COVID-19. About the research overall: The United States, Italy and Spain supplied acute and convalescent COVID-19 samples. From T cells, B-cell-depleted T cells, or PBMCs came the material, which was cDNA or gDNA.

V shed 7 bases and J 1 base; nucleotides not matched to a gene: 9. Germline V lookup: CDR1 SQVTM, CDR2 ANQGSEA. The CDR3 has 16 residues. Methods used by the authors: From reference gene primer amplification, estimates of nucleated cell counts were derived. Sequenced by immunoSEQ multiplex PCR; TCRdb stores in-frame clones only, minus some. V and J calls and clone size are those listed in that table; D and trimming were worked out from the DNA. The table has 250,000 to 300,000 clones, approximately 90% seen once. The chain recombines TRBV29-1 with TRBJ1-4; 10 bases are a match to TRBD1. The receptor was derived from a woman in her 30s with active or convalescent COVID-19. Source material: peripheral blood. This CDR3 is CSAATGGPLTNEKLFF. The CDR3 DNA is TGCAGCGCCGCGACAGGGGGCCCCCTAACTAATGAAAAACTGTTTTTT.